This T cell receptor (beta chain) was captured in a study of T cell repertoires in cytomegalovirus infection. Background on the study: Shared public TCR beta signatures pointed to both CMV infection and a matching HLA type.

CDR1 and CDR2 from the germline V gene are SGHDN and FVKESK. V was pared by 5 bases and J by 7 bases, with 9 bases of the junction left unmatched. CDR3 length equals 15 residues. There are many counts of this clonotype. Its specificity is not known. Study-wide points: Frequencies of public TCR beta families were cumulated, and this identified carriers of CMV plus the relevant HLA.

Each CDR3 protein gets one entry after TCRdb re-called the reads with MiXCR. Here the sample spans some 220,000 distinct CDR3 sequences, about 7% being singletons. The source is a human donor in good health (CMV status not recorded). Some clones in this sample may be carry-over from other donors' samples. The sample comprised PBMCs. This chain connects TRBV14 to TRBJ2-1; the match to TRBD2 covers 9 bases. CDR3 nucleotide sequence: TGTGCCAGCAGCAAAGCGGGGGGCCCCCTAAATGAGCAGTTCTTC. Translating gives CASSKAGGPLNEQFF.